This T cell receptor (beta chain) derives from a study of T cells after yellow fever vaccination. Study-wide context: Each low-cell-number fraction was prepared by means of SMART-Seq v4 Ultra Low Input.

Trimming left V 7 bases short and J 6 bases short, with 7 bases between. This CDR3 is 11 amino acids long. CDR1 and CDR2 from the germline V gene are MNHNY and SVGAGI (reference sequence). Making TCR cDNA involved 5'RACE template switching, which added UMIs and a universal primer site. One entry per CDR3 protein results from TCRdb running MiXCR on the 5' RACE reads. The sample includes hundreds of thousands of distinct CDR3 sequences, over 9% of them seen just once. This chain links TRBV6-6 with TRBJ1-5; the D is unclear. Material: PBMCs, obtained on the day of the yellow fever booster vaccination. This clonotype was sampled from a man in his thirties or forties who received the YFV17D yellow fever vaccine. For the CDR3, the DNA is TGTGCCAGCAACCGGGGTCAGCCCCAGCATTTT. This encodes CASNRGQPQHF.